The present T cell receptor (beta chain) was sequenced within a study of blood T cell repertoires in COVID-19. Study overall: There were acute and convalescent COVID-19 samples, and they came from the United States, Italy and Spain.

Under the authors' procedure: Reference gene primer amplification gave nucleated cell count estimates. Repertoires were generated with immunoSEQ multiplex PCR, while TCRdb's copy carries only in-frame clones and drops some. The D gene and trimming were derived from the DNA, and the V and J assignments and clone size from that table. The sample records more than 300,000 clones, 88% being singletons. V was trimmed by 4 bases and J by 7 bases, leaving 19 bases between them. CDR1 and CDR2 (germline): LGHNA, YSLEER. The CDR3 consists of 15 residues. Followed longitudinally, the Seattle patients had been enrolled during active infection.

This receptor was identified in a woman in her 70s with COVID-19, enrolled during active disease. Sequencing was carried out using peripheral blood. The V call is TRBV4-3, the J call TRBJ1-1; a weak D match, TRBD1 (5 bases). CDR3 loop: CASSPSLEGAGEAFF. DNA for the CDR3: TGCGCCAGCAGCCCCTCATTGGAAGGGGCCGGTGAAGCTTTCTTT.